This TCR beta chain originates from a study of Ad26.COV2.S vaccination and SARS-CoV-2 variants (dated by TCRdb to the early 2020s). About the study as a whole: Donors in the vaccine arm were drawn from COV1001, a multicentre, randomized, double-blind, placebo-controlled phase I-IIa trial testing Ad26.COV2.S in healthy adults. TCRbeta repertoire sequencing was used to assess the specificity and breadth of SARS-CoV-2-reactive T cell receptors after Ad26.COV2.S vaccination. Trial participants were randomized into five groups of five: low-dose or high-dose Ad26.COV2.S given once or twice, or placebo on both occasions. Ad26.COV2.S was administered intramuscularly at a dose of 5x10^10 or 1x10^11 viral particles, either as one shot or as two shots given 56 days apart. Blinding of investigators to trial group allocation was maintained during experiments and outcome assessment. A total of about 30 samples were included in the TCR-sequenced set, comprising around 20 Ad26.COV2.S vaccine recipients, 5 placebo recipients and 8 SARS-CoV-2 convalescent individuals.

Reading the label with the study, this specimen's treatment or condition is: roughly 18 received Ad26.COV2.S at low or high dose, single or two shots; 5 received placebo; per-sample allocation not given. For vaccine and placebo recipients, repertoires were sequenced using samples collected on day 63 after the first injection. Cohort 1b enrolled 20 to 30 adults aged 18-55 years at a single site in Boston, USA, between 29 July and 7 August 2020. Ad26.COV2.S consisted of a replication-incompetent adenovirus type 26 vector by which a prefusion-stabilized SARS-CoV-2 spike protein from the original Wuhan strain was expressed. Looking up the germline V gene yields CDR1 SGHDT and CDR2 YYEEEE. V is trimmed back by 4 bases and J by 0 bases, and the junction contains 9 bases that no gene match accounts for. From the cysteine up to the phenylalanine, the CDR3 has a length of 16 residues. The sequence is cut down to CDR3 DNA, 48 bases in frame from base 1.

Study-wide findings and limitations: Non-spike TCR breadth was comparable between vaccine and placebo recipients, consistent with the vaccine containing only spike. The authors noted that total T cell responses may have been underestimated by the TCR breadth and depth analyses. The study lacked the statistical power to compare responses across vaccine doses or regimens. After vaccination, spike-specific CD8+ and CD4+ T cell responses were reported to show substantial breadth. Higher spike-specific TCR breadth was observed in Ad26.COV2.S recipients than in placebo recipients (P = 0.0014).

As to this clone: Its specific antigen is unknown. One base away there is no much larger clone; base qualities are not given.

The immunoSEQ Assay was used to sequence TCRbeta CDR3 regions. After extraction, genomic DNA underwent amplification by bias-controlled multiplex PCR, followed by high-throughput sequencing. The original methods were these. To quantify the absolute abundance of each unique TCRbeta CDR3 region, sequences were collapsed and filtered. T cell fraction was estimated by normalizing TCRbeta template counts to usable DNA, with usable DNA measured through amplification of reference genes found in all nucleated cells. Repertoire TCRs were annotated as SARS-CoV-2-specific when V gene, CDR3 amino acid sequence and J gene were exactly matched to a known reactive TCR set. The reference SARS-CoV-2 TCR set came from MIRA and was filtered for enrichment in COVID-19-positive ImmuneCODE repertoires, removing public or cross-reactive TCRs. Based on the MIRA antigens, annotated TCRs were further analysed at the level of specific ORF or position within ORF. Breadth was defined as the number of annotated unique rearrangements divided by the total number of unique productive rearrangements, and depth was defined as the summed frequency of the annotated unique rearrangements. Two-sided Wilcoxon rank-sum tests were applied when comparing TCR breadth between groups. TCRdb retrieved this table from immuneACCESS and kept in-frame rearrangements only. Not all clones are present; in checked studies, unresolved V genes account for under half, and no reason is known for the remainder. V, J and clone size reflect that table, while D and trimming were determined from the DNA. Across this sample there are about 450,000 clones, with nearly 90% seen only once. About 2.7% of the sample lies in the top ten.

The chain employs TRBV5-6 and TRBJ2-7; 8 bases in the middle match TRBD2. The receptor comes from a person aged 18-65 years who received the Ad26.COV2.S COVID-19 vaccine or a placebo. Sequencing was performed on peripheral blood, taken in a trial of Ad26.COV2.S vaccine versus placebo. The DNA sequence is TGTGCCAGCAGCCTACTAAAAACTAGCGGCTCCTACGAGCAGTACTTC. Translated, this is CASSLLKTSGSYEQYF.